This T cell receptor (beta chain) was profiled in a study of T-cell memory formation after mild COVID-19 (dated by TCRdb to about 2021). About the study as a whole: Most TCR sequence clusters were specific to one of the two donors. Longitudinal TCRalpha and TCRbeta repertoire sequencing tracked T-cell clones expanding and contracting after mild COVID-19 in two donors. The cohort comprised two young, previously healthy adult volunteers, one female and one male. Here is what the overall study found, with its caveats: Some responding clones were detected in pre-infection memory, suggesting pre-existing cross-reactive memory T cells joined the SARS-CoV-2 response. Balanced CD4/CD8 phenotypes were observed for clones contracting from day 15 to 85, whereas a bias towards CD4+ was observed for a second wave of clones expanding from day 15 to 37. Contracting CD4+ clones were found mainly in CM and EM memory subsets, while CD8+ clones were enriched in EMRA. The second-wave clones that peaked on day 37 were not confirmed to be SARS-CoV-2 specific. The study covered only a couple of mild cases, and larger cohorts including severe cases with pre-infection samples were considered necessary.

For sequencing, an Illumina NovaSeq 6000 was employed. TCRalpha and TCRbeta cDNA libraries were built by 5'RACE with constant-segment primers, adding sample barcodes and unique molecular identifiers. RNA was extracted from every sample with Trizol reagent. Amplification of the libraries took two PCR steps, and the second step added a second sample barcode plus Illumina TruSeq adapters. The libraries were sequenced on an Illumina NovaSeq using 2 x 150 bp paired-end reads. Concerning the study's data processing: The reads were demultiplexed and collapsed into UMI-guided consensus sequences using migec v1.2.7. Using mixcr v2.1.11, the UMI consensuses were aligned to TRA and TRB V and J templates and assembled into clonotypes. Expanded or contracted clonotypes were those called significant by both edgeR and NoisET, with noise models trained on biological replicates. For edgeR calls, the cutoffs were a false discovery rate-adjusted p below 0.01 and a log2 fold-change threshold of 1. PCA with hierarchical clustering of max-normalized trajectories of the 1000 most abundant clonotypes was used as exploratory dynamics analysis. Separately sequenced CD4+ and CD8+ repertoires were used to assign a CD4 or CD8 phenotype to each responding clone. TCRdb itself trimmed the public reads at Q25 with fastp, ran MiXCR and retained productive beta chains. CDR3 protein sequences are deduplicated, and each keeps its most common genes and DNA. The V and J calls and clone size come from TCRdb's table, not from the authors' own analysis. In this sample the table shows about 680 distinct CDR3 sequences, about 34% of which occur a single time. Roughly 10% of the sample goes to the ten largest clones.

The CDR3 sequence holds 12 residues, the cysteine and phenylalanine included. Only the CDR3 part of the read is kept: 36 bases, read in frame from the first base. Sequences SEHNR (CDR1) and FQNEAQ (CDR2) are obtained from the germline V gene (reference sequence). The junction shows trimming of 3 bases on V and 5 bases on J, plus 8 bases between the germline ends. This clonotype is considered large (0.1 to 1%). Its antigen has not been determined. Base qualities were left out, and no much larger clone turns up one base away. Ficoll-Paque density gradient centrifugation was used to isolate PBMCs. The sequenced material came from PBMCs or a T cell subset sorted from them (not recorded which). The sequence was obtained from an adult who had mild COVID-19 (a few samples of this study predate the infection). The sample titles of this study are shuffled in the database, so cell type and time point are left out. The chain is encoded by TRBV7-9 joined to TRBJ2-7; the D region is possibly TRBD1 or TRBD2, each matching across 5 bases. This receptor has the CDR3 CASSLRDHEQYF. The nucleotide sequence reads TGTGCCAGCAGCTTGAGGGACCACGAGCAGTACTTC.